This TCR beta chain is drawn from a study of blood T cell repertoires in COVID-19. CDR3 length equals 14 residues. Germline CDR1 is MNHEY and CDR2 is SVGAGI. Trimming took 0 bases from V and 4 from J; bases not matched to a gene: 2. TCRdb's table, derived via immunoSEQ multiplex PCR, lists solely in-frame clones and lacks some. The repertoire holds roughly 230,000 clones, 83% seen once, with around 5.9% in the top ten. The clonotype originates from a human donor in a cohort sampled during active COVID-19. Sequenced input: peripheral blood. The chain employs TRBV6-5 and TRBJ1-2; TRBD1 matches at 7 bases. CDR3 amino acids: CASSYSQGGYGYTF. The CDR3 DNA sequence: TGTGCCAGCAGTTACTCGCAGGGGGGCTATGGCTACACCTTC.